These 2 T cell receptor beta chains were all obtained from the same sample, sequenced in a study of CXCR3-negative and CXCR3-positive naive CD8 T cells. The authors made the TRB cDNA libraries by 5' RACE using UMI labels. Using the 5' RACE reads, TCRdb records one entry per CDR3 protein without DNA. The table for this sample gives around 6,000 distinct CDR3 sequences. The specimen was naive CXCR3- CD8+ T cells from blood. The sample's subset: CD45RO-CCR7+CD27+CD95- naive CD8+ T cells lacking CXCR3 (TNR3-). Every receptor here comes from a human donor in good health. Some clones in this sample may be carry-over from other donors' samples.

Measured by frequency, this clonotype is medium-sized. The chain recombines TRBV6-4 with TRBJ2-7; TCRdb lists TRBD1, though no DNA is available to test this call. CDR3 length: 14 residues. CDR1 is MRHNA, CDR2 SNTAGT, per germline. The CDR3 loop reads CANLNRDSSYEQYF.

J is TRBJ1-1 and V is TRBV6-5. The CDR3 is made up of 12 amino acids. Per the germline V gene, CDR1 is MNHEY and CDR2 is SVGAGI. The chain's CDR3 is CASGYRETEAFF.